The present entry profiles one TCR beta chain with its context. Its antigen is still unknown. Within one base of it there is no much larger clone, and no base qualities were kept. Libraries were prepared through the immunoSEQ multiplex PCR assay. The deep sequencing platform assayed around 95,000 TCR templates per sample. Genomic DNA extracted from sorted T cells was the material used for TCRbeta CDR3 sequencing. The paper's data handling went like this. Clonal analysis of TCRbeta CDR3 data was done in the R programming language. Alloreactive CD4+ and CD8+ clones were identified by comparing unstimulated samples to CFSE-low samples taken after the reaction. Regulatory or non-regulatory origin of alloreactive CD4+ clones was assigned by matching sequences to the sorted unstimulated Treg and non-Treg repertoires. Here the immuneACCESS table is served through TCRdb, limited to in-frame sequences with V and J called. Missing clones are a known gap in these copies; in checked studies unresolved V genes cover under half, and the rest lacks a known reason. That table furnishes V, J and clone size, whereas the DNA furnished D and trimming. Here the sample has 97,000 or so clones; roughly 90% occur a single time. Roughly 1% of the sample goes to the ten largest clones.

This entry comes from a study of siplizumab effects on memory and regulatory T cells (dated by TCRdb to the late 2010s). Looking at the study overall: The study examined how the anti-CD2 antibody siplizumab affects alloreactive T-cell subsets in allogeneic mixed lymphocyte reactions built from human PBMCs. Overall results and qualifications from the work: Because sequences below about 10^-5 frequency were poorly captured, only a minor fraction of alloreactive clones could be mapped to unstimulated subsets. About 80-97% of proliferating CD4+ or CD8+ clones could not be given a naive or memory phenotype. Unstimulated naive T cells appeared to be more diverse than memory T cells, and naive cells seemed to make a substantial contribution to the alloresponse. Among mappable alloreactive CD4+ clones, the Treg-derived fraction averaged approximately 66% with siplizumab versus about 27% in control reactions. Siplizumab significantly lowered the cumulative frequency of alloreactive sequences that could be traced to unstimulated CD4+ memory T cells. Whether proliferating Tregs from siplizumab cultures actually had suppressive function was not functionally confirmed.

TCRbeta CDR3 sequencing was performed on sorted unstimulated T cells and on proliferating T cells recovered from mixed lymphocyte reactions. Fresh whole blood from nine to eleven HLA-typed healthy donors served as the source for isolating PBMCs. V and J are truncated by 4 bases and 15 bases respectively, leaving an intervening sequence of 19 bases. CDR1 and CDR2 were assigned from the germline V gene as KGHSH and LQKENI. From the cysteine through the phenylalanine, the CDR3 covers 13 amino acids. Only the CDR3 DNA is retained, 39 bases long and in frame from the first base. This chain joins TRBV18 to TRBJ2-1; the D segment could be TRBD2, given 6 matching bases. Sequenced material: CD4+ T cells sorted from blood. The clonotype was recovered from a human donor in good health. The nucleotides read TGTGCCAGCTCACACTCATCGACTAGTCAATGGTTCTTC. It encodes CASSHSSTSQWFF. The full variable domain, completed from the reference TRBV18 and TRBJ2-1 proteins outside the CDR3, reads NAGVMQNPRHLVRRRGQEARLRCSPMKGHSHVYWYRQLPEEGLKFMVYLQKENIIDESGMPKERFSAEFPKEGPSILRIQQVVRGDSAAYFCASSHSSTSQWFFGPGTRLTVL.